These 27 T cell receptor beta chains were sequenced from one sample in a study of identical twins. Using its own MiXCR run on the 5' RACE reads, TCRdb lists one record per CDR3 protein. The data contain about 220,000 distinct CDR3 sequences, under 10% of them singletons. A further study also used this sample, focusing on yellow fever vaccine responses in identical twins.

Sequenced: memory (CD45RO+) T cells sorted from blood. All receptors come from a woman between 18 and 30 years old in good health.

In this sample, this clonotype turned up many times. The chain joins TRBV20-1 to TRBJ1-2; 7 nucleotides agree with TRBD1. Looked up from germline, CDR1 is DFQATT and CDR2 is SNEGSKA (reference sequence). CDR3 length equals 12 residues. The junction had 5 bases not matched to a gene; V was cut back by 6 bases and J by 4 bases. The CDR3 here is CSAATGIYGYTF. As DNA, the CDR3 is TGCAGTGCCGCGACAGGGATCTATGGCTACACCTTC.

The rearrangement uses TRBV20-1 and TRBJ1-4; no reliable D call. V was cut by 5 bases and J by 0 bases, with 13 bases left in between. The length of the CDR3 is 15 residues. From germline, CDR1 is DFQATT and CDR2 SNEGSKA (reference sequence). CDR3 in DNA: TGCAGTGCTGGTGGCCTTACGGCAACTAATGAAAAACTGTTTTTT. Translated: CSAGGLTATNEKLFF.

This clonotype appeared many times. This chain links TRBV29-1 with TRBJ1-2; D call uncertain. Germline loops: CDR1 SQVTM, CDR2 ANQGSEA. This CDR3 has 9 amino acids. V gave up 1 base and J gave up 8 bases, with 2 bases separating them. The CDR3 here is CSVEAGYTF. The CDR3 DNA reads TGCAGCGTTGAAGCGGGCTACACCTTC.

This clonotype has only a few counts. This chain uses TRBV29-1 with TRBJ2-1; 9 positions agree with TRBD1. CDR1 and CDR2 (germline): SQVTM, ANQGSEA. This CDR3 contains 13 residues. The trim removed 4 bases at V and 8 bases at J, leaving 6 bases unmatched. The DNA of the CDR3 is TGCAGCGTTGGGGCACAGGGGGCGGATGAGCAGTTCTTC. Its translation is CSVGAQGADEQFF.

V gene TRBV6-4 combines with J gene TRBJ2-7; tentatively, D is TRBD1 or TRBD2 (5 bases each). Trimming stripped 4 bases from V and 2 bases from J, with 12 bases between. Germline V gives CDR1 MRHNA, CDR2 SNTAGT. The CDR3 consists of 14 residues. In nucleotides, the CDR3 is TGTGCCAGCAGTGGCCGGGACGGAACCTACGAGCAGTACTTC. It translates to CASSGRDGTYEQYF.

This clonotype has more than one count but fewer than ten. This sequence joins TRBV25-1 and TRBJ2-7; 13 positions match TRBD2. The CDR3 sequence is 17 residues long. The V gene end was trimmed by 3 bases and the J gene end by 7 bases; junction bases not matched to a gene: 12. Germline values: CDR1 MGHDK, CDR2 SYGVNS. Written as DNA, the CDR3 is TGTGCCAGCAGTGACCCTGGACTAGCGGGAGCTGGTGGGGAGCAGTACTTC. As protein: CASSDPGLAGAGGEQYF.

The J gene is TRBJ2-7, the V gene TRBV18, with D maybe TRBD1 (8 bases). Per the germline V gene, CDR1 is KGHSH and CDR2 is LQKENI. Trimming shortened V by 4 bases and J by 7 bases, and 17 bases separated the two germline ends. CDR3 size: 14 residues. CDR3 amino acids: CASSRGGQEGEQYF. In nucleotides, the CDR3 is TGTGCCAGCTCACGCGGGGGACAGGAAGGGGAGCAGTACTTC.

Many counts were recorded for this clonotype. The CDR3 protein is CASSLKRDRQETQYF. DNA for the CDR3: TGTGCCAGCAGTTTGAAAAGGGACCGACAAGAGACCCAGTACTTC. This chain uses TRBV28 with TRBJ2-5; TRBD1 or TRBD2 may be the D gene (5 bases each). V was shortened by 3 bases and J by 2 bases, with 13 bases between the two germline ends. This CDR3 is 15 amino acids long. Germline V gene lookup returns CDR1 MDHEN and CDR2 SYDVKM.

This clonotype was found many times. This sequence joins TRBV29-1 and TRBJ2-3; unclear D gene. There are 16 residues in the CDR3. V was clipped by 3 bases and J by 2 bases, with 18 bases between them. Per germline, CDR1 SQVTM and CDR2 ANQGSEA. The chain's CDR3 is CSVDQSQEAYTDTQYF. For the CDR3, the DNA is TGCAGCGTTGATCAATCACAAGAAGCATACACAGATACGCAGTATTTT.

There are a few counts of this clonotype. The V gene is TRBV6-2 or TRBV6-3, the J gene TRBJ2-3; D perhaps matches TRBD2 (6 bases). V was trimmed by 0 bases and J by 2 bases, leaving 15 bases between them. The CDR3 is 17 residues long. Germline loops: CDR1 MNHEY, CDR2 SVGEGT. The CDR3 DNA is TGTGCCAGCAGTTACTCTCGGCTGCGGGGCGACACAGATACGCAGTATTTT. Its translation: CASSYSRLRGDTDTQYF.

This clonotype was found a few times. V is TRBV5-1 and J is TRBJ2-1; 7 nucleotides match TRBD2. The CDR3 runs 16 residues. The germline CDR1 and CDR2 sequences are SGHRS and YFSETQ. V lost 4 bases and J lost 6; bases outside the gene matches: 13. DNA for the CDR3: TGCGCCAGCAGCCAGAATATAGGCGGGAGTGGCAATGAGCAGTTCTTC. Translated, it gives CASSQNIGGSGNEQFF.

This clonotype was found many times. J is TRBJ2-1 and V is TRBV5-1; 7 bases map to TRBD2. This CDR3 has 16 amino acids. The J segment lost 0 bases and the V segment lost 1 base, leaving 4 bases of the junction unmatched. Germline lookup yields CDR1 SGHRS and CDR2 YFSETQ. DNA for the CDR3: TGCGCCAGCAGCTTGCGCGGGAGAAGCTCCTACAATGAGCAGTTCTTC. Translation gives CASSLRGRSSYNEQFF. The variable domain in full, completed from reference TRBV5-1 and TRBJ2-1, reads KAGVTQTPRYLIKTRGQQVTLSCSPISGHRSVSWYQQTPGQGLQFLFEYFSETQRNKGNFPGRFSGRQFSNSRSEMNVSTLELGDSALYLCASSLRGRSSYNEQFFGPGTRLTVL.

Only a few counts were recorded for this clonotype. The chain couples TRBV28 to TRBJ2-3, with D unresolved. V dropped 3 bases and J dropped 7 bases, with 8 bases sitting between them. This CDR3 has 12 amino acids. Looked up from germline, CDR1 is MDHEN and CDR2 is SYDVKM. CDR3 amino acids: CASSLSVNTQYF. The DNA of the CDR3 is TGTGCCAGCAGTTTGTCGGTAAATACGCAGTATTTT. Looking up the rest from reference TRBV28 and TRBJ2-3 gives the full variable domain: DVKVTQSSRYLVKRTGEKVFLECVQDMDHENMFWYRQDPGLGLRLIYFSYDVKMKEKGDIPEGYSVSREKKERFSLILESASTNQTSMYLCASSLSVNTQYFGPGTRLTVL.

The chain couples TRBV6-5 to TRBJ1-1; D gene unclear. The V gene lost 2 bases and the J gene lost 1 base, with 8 bases spanning the gap. Germline V gene sequence: CDR1 MNHEY, CDR2 SVGAGI. The CDR3 has 14 residues. CDR3 amino acids: CASSYRVGNTEAFF. The DNA of the CDR3 is TGTGCCAGCAGTTACAGGGTAGGGAACACTGAAGCTTTCTTT.

The CDR3 nucleotides read TGTGCCAGCCGAAACATGGGCACTGAAGCTTTCTTT. It specifies CASRNMGTEAFF. This sequence joins TRBV12-3 or TRBV12-4 and TRBJ1-1; no clear D gene. The V and J ends lost 8 bases and 4 bases respectively, with 11 bases between them. This CDR3 comprises 12 residues.

This clonotype was seen a few times. The rearrangement joins TRBV20-1 to TRBJ2-1; D is perhaps TRBD2 (5 bases). CDR1 and CDR2 (germline): DFQATT, SNEGSKA (reference sequence). V lost 3 bases and J lost 0, with 12 bases in between. The CDR3 extends over 15 amino acids. Here the CDR3 reads CSASYGVSSYNEQFF. CDR3 sequence (DNA): TGCAGTGCTAGTTACGGGGTTAGCTCCTACAATGAGCAGTTCTTC.

This clonotype appeared many times. The genes are TRBV4-2 and TRBJ2-7, with 7 nucleotides matching TRBD1. Germline CDR1 reads LGHNA; CDR2 reads YNFKEQ. CDR3 length: 13 residues. V lost 2 bases, J lost 5 bases, and 3 bases stayed unmatched. CDR3 protein: CASSQTGENEQYF. DNA for the CDR3: TGTGCCAGCAGCCAAACAGGGGAAAACGAGCAGTACTTC.

There are a few counts of this clonotype. The V gene is TRBV18, the J gene TRBJ2-7; 7 bases align to TRBD1. V lost 5 bases to trimming and J lost 0 bases; unmatched junction nucleotides: 1. The CDR3 covers 13 residues. CDR1 KGHSH and CDR2 LQKENI come from the germline V gene. This CDR3 is CASSGQASYEQYF. CDR3 nucleotides: TGTGCCAGCTCAGGACAGGCCTCCTACGAGCAGTACTTC.

There are many counts of this clonotype. This chain joins TRBV7-8 and TRBJ2-5; possible D gene TRBD1, 6 bases. CDR1 SGHVS and CDR2 FQNEAQ come from the germline V gene. Trimming shortened V by 1 base and J by 7 bases, and 16 bases separated the two germline ends. The CDR3 runs 15 residues. The DNA of the CDR3 is TGTGCCAGCAGCTTAGACTACAGGGCATGGTGGACCCAGTACTTC. The encoded protein is CASSLDYRAWWTQYF.

This clonotype was seen many times. V and J are TRBV11-2 and TRBJ2-5, with 7 positions matching TRBD2. The V gene's germline CDR1 is SGHAT and CDR2 FQNNGV. The trim removed 3 bases at V and 4 bases at J, leaving 8 bases unmatched. CDR3 length: 15 residues. In DNA, the CDR3 is TGTGCCAGCAGCTTGGGGCAGGGCGGGGGAGAGACCCAGTACTTC. The encoded protein is CASSLGQGGGETQYF.

This clonotype was observed at least ten times. The V call is TRBV29-1, the J call TRBJ2-3, with TRBD1 as a possible D gene (5 bases). CDR3 length equals 12 residues. CDR1 is SQVTM and CDR2 is ANQGSEA in the germline V gene. Between the trimmed V and J ends, which lost 3 bases and 5 bases, there was a span of 9 bases. For the CDR3, the DNA is TGCAGCGTTGACAGGGCTGGAGATACGCAGTATTTT. Translated, it gives CSVDRAGDTQYF.

This clonotype was seen repeatedly, ten times or more. The CDR3 nucleotides are TGTGCCAGCAGCTCTTCAGGGAGGGCCGGGGAGCTGTTTTTT. Translating gives CASSSSGRAGELFF. V usage is TRBV3-1 and J usage is TRBJ2-2, with 7 bases that match TRBD2. The CDR3 runs to 14 residues. Trimming at V came to 5 bases and at J to 6 bases, leaving 6 bases not matched to a gene. The germline V gene has CDR1 LGHDT and CDR2 YNNKEL (reference sequence).

Ten or more counts support this clonotype. The chain links TRBV7-2 to TRBJ2-7, with D hard to call. V was cut by 3 bases and J by 3 bases, with 9 bases left in between. CDR3 length: 13 residues. Germline V gene data show CDR1 as SGHTA and CDR2 as FQGNSA. The DNA for the CDR3 is TGTGCCAGCAGCTTTGGGTTCGACTACGAGCAGTACTTC. Its translation: CASSFGFDYEQYF.

The chain joins TRBV6-1 to TRBJ2-1, with D possibly TRBD1 on 6 matching bases. Trimming pared 7 bases from V and 9 bases from J, leaving 13 bases between. The CDR3 is made up of 12 amino acids. CDR1 MNHNS and CDR2 SASEGT come from the germline V gene. The CDR3 bases are TGTGCCAGCAAGTCTGGGGGCGGTGAGCAGTTCTTC. This translates into CASKSGGGEQFF.

In this sample, this clonotype turned up a few times. CDR3: CASGTSGVRTDTQYF. CDR3 sequence (DNA): TGCGCCAGCGGGACTAGCGGGGTTCGCACAGATACGCAGTATTTT. The gene calls are TRBV5-1 and TRBJ2-3; 13 bases are a match to TRBD2. The CDR3 is 15 residues long. Looked up from germline, CDR1 is SGHRS and CDR2 is YFSETQ. V gave up 7 bases and J gave up 1 base; unmatched junction bases: 3. Complete variable domain (other parts from reference TRBV5-1 and TRBJ2-3): KAGVTQTPRYLIKTRGQQVTLSCSPISGHRSVSWYQQTPGQGLQFLFEYFSETQRNKGNFPGRFSGRQFSNSRSEMNVSTLELGDSALYLCASGTSGVRTDTQYFGPGTRLTVL.

This chain connects TRBV4-3 to TRBJ2-7, with 8 bases identical to TRBD1. Unmatched junction bases numbered 6, after V lost 8 bases and J lost 0 bases. The germline V gene has CDR1 LGHNA and CDR2 YSLEER. CDR3 length: 14 amino acids. CDR3 residues: CASSTGGSSYEQYF. CDR3 nucleotides: TGCGCCAGCTCAACAGGGGGGAGCTCCTACGAGCAGTACTTC.

This clonotype has at least ten counts. The chain couples TRBV11-3 to TRBJ2-4; D may be TRBD2 (7 bases). Trimming took off 1 base at V and 2 bases at J, with 18 bases between the two ends. CDR3 length: 18 residues. Looked up from germline, CDR1 is SGHNT and CDR2 is YENEEA. The CDR3 DNA follows: TGTGCCAGCAGCTTAGTTGGGGGGGGGGCGATAACCAAAAACATTCAGTACTTC. This translates into CASSLVGGGAITKNIQYF.